This is a list of T cell receptor beta chains from one sample in a study of cytomegalovirus exposure and HLA in healthy donors. The assay was immunoSEQ multiplex PCR, and TCRdb's table has in-frame clones only and misses some. This repertoire shows under 130,000 clones, 70% to 90% found once; its top ten account for about 4%. Sequencing was carried out using PBMCs. These receptors came from a woman younger than 35 in good health and CMV-seropositive. The CDR3 runs from the conserved cysteine through the conserved F or W. Each record gives: CDR3 DNA, CDR3 protein, D gene, J gene, CDR3 length, clone size, V gene. A D gene is named only where the DNA matches it firmly. Expanded clones get a size class; other rows say once, few or many, or leave the size out.

CDR3 DNA: TGTGCCAGCAGCGTCGACCTCTCAGGCGGCTACACCTTC
CDR3 protein: CASSVDLSGGYTF
D gene: -
J gene: TRBJ1-2
CDR3 length: 13
clone size: few
V gene: TRBV9

CDR3 DNA: TGTGCCGTTCGCAGGGAGGGCACTGAAGCTTTCTTT
CDR3 protein: CAVRREGTEAFF
D gene: -
J gene: TRBJ1-1
CDR3 length: 12
clone size: -
V gene: TRBV10-3

CDR3 DNA: TGTGCCAGCAGTGGCAGGGGTGTCTTCGGCAATCAGCCCCAGCATTTT
CDR3 protein: CASSGRGVFGNQPQHF
D gene: -
J gene: TRBJ1-5
CDR3 length: 16
clone size: -
V gene: TRBV25-1

CDR3 DNA: TGTGCCAGCAGTCGACGACAGGGCGTGAACACTGAAGCTTTCTTT
CDR3 protein: CASSRRQGVNTEAFF
D gene: TRBD1
J gene: TRBJ1-1
CDR3 length: 15
clone size: -
V gene: TRBV6-1

CDR3 DNA: TGCGCCAGCAGCCAAGATTGGCAATACGAGCAGTACTTC
CDR3 protein: CASSQDWQYEQYF
D gene: -
J gene: TRBJ2-7
CDR3 length: 13
clone size: -
V gene: TRBV4-1

CDR3 DNA: TGTGCCAGCAGCGTAGACGGGAGCCGTTCCTACGAGCAGTACTTC
CDR3 protein: CASSVDGSRSYEQYF
D gene: -
J gene: TRBJ2-7
CDR3 length: 15
clone size: -
V gene: TRBV9

CDR3 DNA: TGTGCCAGCAGTTTATCGTCAGGGGTCATTACAGATACGCAGTATTTT
CDR3 protein: CASSLSSGVITDTQYF
D gene: -
J gene: TRBJ2-3
CDR3 length: 16
clone size: -
V gene: TRBV27

CDR3 DNA: TGTGCCAGCAGTTACTTCGGACAGACTAATGAAAAACTGTTTTTT
CDR3 protein: CASSYFGQTNEKLFF
D gene: -
J gene: TRBJ1-4
CDR3 length: 15
clone size: -
V gene: TRBV6-5

CDR3 DNA: TGTGCGCGCGAAGGCAATCAGCCCCAGCATTTT
CDR3 protein: CAREGNQPQHF
D gene: -
J gene: TRBJ1-5
CDR3 length: 11
clone size: -
V gene: TRBV7-3

CDR3 DNA: TGTGCCAGCAGGGCGGGAGGGACCTACGAGCAGTACTTC
CDR3 protein: CASRAGGTYEQYF
D gene: TRBD2
J gene: TRBJ2-7
CDR3 length: 13
clone size: -
V gene: TRBV5-6

CDR3 DNA: TGTGCCAGCAGCCCCGCGTGGGCTAATGAGCAGTTCTTC
CDR3 protein: CASSPAWANEQFF
D gene: -
J gene: TRBJ2-1
CDR3 length: 13
clone size: -
V gene: TRBV7-9

CDR3 DNA: TGTGCCAGCAGTGAACAGGGAAACACCATATATTTT
CDR3 protein: CASSEQGNTIYF
D gene: -
J gene: TRBJ1-3
CDR3 length: 12
clone size: -
V gene: TRBV25-1

CDR3 DNA: TGTGCCATCAGCCCGGGGGGCTACGAGCAGTACTTC
CDR3 protein: CAISPGGYEQYF
D gene: TRBD2
J gene: TRBJ2-7
CDR3 length: 12
clone size: -
V gene: TRBV10-3

CDR3 DNA: TGTGCCAGCAGTGGGTCGACAGGGGAAGATCAGCCCCAGCATTTT
CDR3 protein: CASSGSTGEDQPQHF
D gene: TRBD1
J gene: TRBJ1-5
CDR3 length: 15
clone size: -
V gene: TRBV7-9

CDR3 DNA: TGTGCCAGCAGCTGGGATGCGGGGCGGGAGACCCAGTACTTC
CDR3 protein: CASSWDAGRETQYF
D gene: -
J gene: TRBJ2-5
CDR3 length: 14
clone size: -
V gene: TRBV5-4

CDR3 DNA: TGTGCCAGCAGTTTAGGACAGGGTTACTATGGCTACACCTTC
CDR3 protein: CASSLGQGYYGYTF
D gene: TRBD1
J gene: TRBJ1-2
CDR3 length: 14
clone size: -
V gene: TRBV27

CDR3 DNA: TGTGCCAGCAGCTTAGGCGGGACCGCAAATGAAGCTTTCTTT
CDR3 protein: CASSLGGTANEAFF
D gene: -
J gene: TRBJ1-1
CDR3 length: 14
clone size: once
V gene: TRBV7-2

CDR3 DNA: TGTGCCAGCAGCAAAGCGCGGGCGGTGAACACTGAAGCTTTCTTT
CDR3 protein: CASSKARAVNTEAFF
D gene: -
J gene: TRBJ1-1
CDR3 length: 15
clone size: -
V gene: TRBV21-1

CDR3 DNA: TGTGCCAGCAGCCACAAAAACCGGGACAGGGAAATCACCGGGGAGCTGTTTTTT
CDR3 protein: CASSHKNRDREITGELFF
D gene: TRBD1
J gene: TRBJ2-2
CDR3 length: 18
clone size: -
V gene: TRBV4-2

CDR3 DNA: TGCGCCAGCAGCTTACAAAGCAATCAGCCCCAGCATTTT
CDR3 protein: CASSLQSNQPQHF
D gene: -
J gene: TRBJ1-5
CDR3 length: 13
clone size: few
V gene: TRBV5-1

CDR3 DNA: TGTGCCAGCAGCGTCGGACATGTCCAAGAGACCCAGTACTTC
CDR3 protein: CASSVGHVQETQYF
D gene: -
J gene: TRBJ2-5
CDR3 length: 14
clone size: -
V gene: TRBV9

CDR3 DNA: TGTGCCAGCAGCCTCATGACAGGGTGGGAGCAGTTCTTC
CDR3 protein: CASSLMTGWEQFF
D gene: TRBD1
J gene: TRBJ2-1
CDR3 length: 13
clone size: -
V gene: TRBV11-3

CDR3 DNA: TGCGCCAGCAGCCCGGGACTAGCAACAGATACGCAGTATTTT
CDR3 protein: CASSPGLATDTQYF
D gene: TRBD2
J gene: TRBJ2-3
CDR3 length: 14
clone size: -
V gene: TRBV5-1

CDR3 DNA: TGTGCCAGCAGCTTAGCGAGGACAGGACTTCAATACACTGAAGCTTTCTTT
CDR3 protein: CASSLARTGLQYTEAFF
D gene: TRBD1
J gene: TRBJ1-1
CDR3 length: 17
clone size: -
V gene: TRBV7-8

CDR3 DNA: TGTGCCAGCAACGACTACAGGGGGCACACTGAAGCTTTCTTT
CDR3 protein: CASNDYRGHTEAFF
D gene: TRBD1
J gene: TRBJ1-1
CDR3 length: 14
clone size: -
V gene: TRBV28

CDR3 DNA: TGTGCCAGCAGCCGCGGTGCGCTGTACTTC
CDR3 protein: CASSRGALYF
D gene: -
J gene: TRBJ2-7
CDR3 length: 10
clone size: -
V gene: TRBV5-8

CDR3 DNA: TGCGCCAGCAGCGACTCCCCCCGGGTGTATAATTCACCCCTCCACTTT
CDR3 protein: CASSDSPRVYNSPLHF
D gene: -
J gene: TRBJ1-6
CDR3 length: 16
clone size: -
V gene: TRBV4-1

CDR3 DNA: TGTGCCAGCAGGCCTAGCGGGGGGGCCGCAGATACGCAGTATTTT
CDR3 protein: CASRPSGGAADTQYF
D gene: TRBD2
J gene: TRBJ2-3
CDR3 length: 15
clone size: -
V gene: TRBV2

CDR3 DNA: TGTGCCAGCAGTTCAGACAGGGGGCGTTACTATGGCTACACCTTC
CDR3 protein: CASSSDRGRYYGYTF
D gene: TRBD1
J gene: TRBJ1-2
CDR3 length: 15
clone size: once
V gene: TRBV27

CDR3 DNA: TGTGCCAGCAGCCTTGGGGTCGGGGGAAGGCCCCAGCATTTT
CDR3 protein: CASSLGVGGRPQHF
D gene: -
J gene: TRBJ1-5
CDR3 length: 14
clone size: -
V gene: TRBV4-2

CDR3 DNA: TGTGCCAGCAGCGTAGGGTCAAGCGGGAGGAATGAGCAGTTCTTC
CDR3 protein: CASSVGSSGRNEQFF
D gene: TRBD2
J gene: TRBJ2-1
CDR3 length: 15
clone size: -
V gene: TRBV9

CDR3 DNA: TGTGCCAGCAGCCCAGGGGACCCCAGGGGCGGTTCACCCCTCCACTTT
CDR3 protein: CASSPGDPRGGSPLHF
D gene: -
J gene: TRBJ1-6
CDR3 length: 16
clone size: -
V gene: TRBV14

CDR3 DNA: TGTGCCAGTAGGGTCGATAGAAACTATGGCTACACCTTC
CDR3 protein: CASRVDRNYGYTF
D gene: -
J gene: TRBJ1-2
CDR3 length: 13
clone size: -
V gene: TRBV19

CDR3 DNA: TGTGCCAGCAGGAAAGGGAACAGGGGGCATGAAAAACTGTTTTTT
CDR3 protein: CASRKGNRGHEKLFF
D gene: -
J gene: TRBJ1-4
CDR3 length: 15
clone size: -
V gene: TRBV21-1

CDR3 DNA: TGTGCCAGCAGTAAGTGGGACAGAGCAAACACCATATATTTT
CDR3 protein: CASSKWDRANTIYF
D gene: TRBD1
J gene: TRBJ1-3
CDR3 length: 14
clone size: -
V gene: TRBV28

CDR3 DNA: TGTGCCAGTAGCCCGGGACTAGCGAACTACGAGCAGTACTTC
CDR3 protein: CASSPGLANYEQYF
D gene: TRBD2
J gene: TRBJ2-7
CDR3 length: 14
clone size: -
V gene: TRBV19

CDR3 DNA: TGCAGCGCCCAGCGGGACGGCACAGATACGCAGTATTTT
CDR3 protein: CSAQRDGTDTQYF
D gene: TRBD2
J gene: TRBJ2-3
CDR3 length: 13
clone size: -
V gene: TRBV29-1

CDR3 DNA: TGCGCCAGCAGCTTGGTGGCAGTCCAATCGGGGGAGCTGTTTTTT
CDR3 protein: CASSLVAVQSGELFF
D gene: -
J gene: TRBJ2-2
CDR3 length: 15
clone size: -
V gene: TRBV5-1

CDR3 DNA: TGTGCCAGCAGAGACAGGGAGGACGAAAAACTGTTTTTT
CDR3 protein: CASRDREDEKLFF
D gene: TRBD1
J gene: TRBJ1-4
CDR3 length: 13
clone size: -
V gene: TRBV6-5

CDR3 DNA: TGTGCCAGCAGCTGGGGGACAACAAACACTGAAGCTTTCTTT
CDR3 protein: CASSWGTTNTEAFF
D gene: -
J gene: TRBJ1-1
CDR3 length: 14
clone size: few
V gene: TRBV11-2